The 19 T cell receptor beta chains listed next were all sequenced from one sample in a study of blood T cell repertoires in COVID-19. Measured with immunoSEQ multiplex PCR; TCRdb has only the in-frame clones, and not every one. The sample consists of some 180,000 clones, approximately 80% of them appearing once. Sequenced input: peripheral blood. All receptors come from a woman in her forties or fifties with active or convalescent COVID-19.

This chain uses TRBV7-9 with TRBJ2-5; 11 nucleotides align to TRBD2. The CDR3 has 14 amino acids. Germline CDR1 SEHNR, CDR2 FQNEAQ (reference sequence). The J segment lost 2 bases and the V segment lost 9 bases, leaving 5 bases of the junction unmatched. The CDR3: CASMTSGAQETQYF. The DNA for the CDR3 is TGTGCCAGTATGACTAGCGGGGCTCAAGAGACCCAGTACTTC.

CDR3 nucleotides: TGCGCCAGCAGCTTGTCTCCGGGGGGCGCGGGGCCCCAGCATTTT. It yields the protein CASSLSPGGAGPQHF. The chain couples TRBV5-1 to TRBJ1-5; the D gene is possibly TRBD1 (6 bases). The germline CDR1 and CDR2 sequences are SGHRS and YFSETQ. The CDR3 has 15 amino acids. V lost 1 base, J lost 9 bases, and 17 bases lay in between.

V and J are TRBV30 and TRBJ1-6; D perhaps matches TRBD1 (6 bases). The CDR3 spans 13 residues. The germline CDR1 and CDR2 sequences are GTSNPN and SVGIG (reference sequence). Trimming took off 5 bases at V and 7 bases at J, with 12 bases between the two ends. CDR3 bases: TGTGCCTGGGGGGACACCGAAAATTCACCCCTCCACTTT. Translating it yields CAWGDTENSPLHF.

This chain connects TRBV19 to TRBJ1-5; D gene uncertain. The V gene lost 7 bases and the J gene lost 2 bases, with 6 bases spanning the gap. The CDR3 extends over 12 amino acids. CDR1 and CDR2 (germline): LNHDA, SQIVND (reference sequence). The CDR3 spells CASNSRNQPQHF. CDR3 DNA sequence: TGTGCCAGTAACTCCCGCAATCAGCCCCAGCATTTT.

This clone was seen a few times. The chain is built from TRBV7-9 and TRBJ2-2; 7 bases are shared with TRBD1. The CDR3 sequence is 15 residues long. V was clipped by 5 bases and J by 5 bases; unmatched bases: 8. CDR1 and CDR2 (germline): SEHNR, FQNEAQ (reference sequence). CDR3 nucleotide sequence: TGTGCCAGCAGCGTACAGGGGCCCTTGACCGGGGAGCTGTTTTTT. It codes for CASSVQGPLTGELFF. Looking up the rest from reference TRBV7-9 and TRBJ2-2 gives the full variable domain: DTGVSQNPRHKITKRGQNVTFRCDPISEHNRLYWYRQTLGQGPEFLTYFQNEAQLEKSRLLSDRFSAERPKGSFSTLEIQRTEQGDSAMYLCASSVQGPLTGELFFGEGSRLTVL.

This clone has a handful of counts. The chain couples TRBV19 to TRBJ2-1; 10 bases match TRBD1. This CDR3 spans 16 amino acids. Per the germline V gene, CDR1 is LNHDA and CDR2 is SQIVND (reference sequence). V lost 7 bases, J lost 4 bases, and 10 bases stayed unmatched. The CDR3 loop is CASNPGRGQGYNEQFF. The CDR3 nucleotides are TGTGCCAGTAATCCCGGCCGGGGACAGGGGTACAATGAGCAGTTCTTC.

This clone was counted once. The chain is built from TRBV7-3 and TRBJ2-1, with a tentative D call TRBD2 (5 bases). Germline loops: CDR1 SGHTA, CDR2 FQGTGA. There are 14 residues in the CDR3. V dropped 5 bases and J dropped 3 bases, with 11 bases sitting between them. The CDR3 is CASSNGGYYNEQFF. CDR3 DNA sequence: TGTGCCAGCAGCAATGGAGGCTACTACAATGAGCAGTTCTTC. Filled out from reference TRBV7-3 and TRBJ2-1, the complete variable domain reads GAGVSQTPSNKVTEKGKYVELRCDPISGHTALYWYRQSLGQGPEFLIYFQGTGAADDSGLPNDRFFAVRPEGSVSTLKIQRTERGDSAVYLCASSNGGYYNEQFFGPGTRLTVL.

This rearrangement joins TRBV5-1 to TRBJ1-2; a weak D match, TRBD1 (6 bases). V lost 3 bases and J lost 2, with 17 bases in between. Germline V gene data show CDR1 as SGHRS and CDR2 as YFSETQ. The CDR3 spans 16 residues. This chain's CDR3 is CASSWGGTGRNYGYTF. The CDR3 DNA reads as TGCGCCAGCAGCTGGGGGGGAACAGGGAGGAACTATGGCTACACCTTC.

The chain has TRBV6-5 and TRBJ2-3, with 7 bases that match TRBD2. Germline CDR1 is MNHEY and CDR2 is SVGAGI. The CDR3 extends over 13 amino acids. V lost 10 bases to trimming and J lost 1 base; unmatched junction nucleotides: 5. Here the CDR3 DNA reads TGTGCCACCGGGGAGGGTGGCACAGATACGCAGTATTTT. This codes for CATGEGGTDTQYF.

The rearrangement joins TRBV19 to TRBJ1-5; tentative D call: TRBD1 (6 bases). The ends were cut back, 7 bases at V and 1 base at J, with 11 bases in the middle. The V gene's germline CDR1 is LNHDA and CDR2 SQIVND (reference sequence). The CDR3 covers 14 residues. CDR3 nucleotide sequence: TGTGCCAGTACCCACAGGGAGAGCAATCAGCCCCAGCATTTT. Its protein is CASTHRESNQPQHF.

This clone was seen just once. The genes are TRBV20-1 and TRBJ1-5, with D tentatively TRBD1 (5 bases). CDR3 size: 11 residues. Trimming removed 6 bases from V and 10 bases from J, with 13 bases in between. CDR1 is DFQATT, CDR2 SNEGSKA, per germline (reference sequence). CDR3 loop: CSASVQGPQHF. Written as DNA, the CDR3 is TGCAGTGCCTCCGTCCAGGGACCCCAGCATTTT.

The chain couples TRBV19 to TRBJ2-4; possible D gene TRBD1, 6 bases. Between the trimmed V and J ends, which lost 7 bases and 5 bases, there was a span of 12 bases. The CDR3 has 13 amino acids. Germline V gene data show CDR1 as LNHDA and CDR2 as SQIVND (reference sequence). This CDR3 is CASKATGQNIQYF. The CDR3 nucleotides are TGTGCCAGTAAAGCAACAGGGCAAAACATTCAGTACTTC. Supplemented by reference TRBV19 and TRBJ2-4, the full variable domain reads DGGITQSPKYLFRKEGQNVTLSCEQNLNHDAMYWYRQDPGQGLRLIYYSQIVNDFQKGDIAEGYSVSREKKESFPLTVTSAQKNPTAFYLCASKATGQNIQYFGAGTRLSVL.

The sample holds one count of this clone. The chain couples TRBV19 to TRBJ2-1; TRBD1 might be the D (7 bases). Germline V gene lookup returns CDR1 LNHDA and CDR2 SQIVND (reference sequence). V lost 5 bases and J 1 base, leaving 12 bases between the germline ends. This CDR3 has 15 residues. The DNA for the CDR3 is TGTGCCAGTAGTGCCGCAGGGGGGTCCTACAATGAGCAGTTCTTC. Translated: CASSAAGGSYNEQFF. Drawing the rest from reference TRBV19 and TRBJ2-1, the complete variable domain is DGGITQSPKYLFRKEGQNVTLSCEQNLNHDAMYWYRQDPGQGLRLIYYSQIVNDFQKGDIAEGYSVSREKKESFPLTVTSAQKNPTAFYLCASSAAGGSYNEQFFGPGTRLTVL.

The chain links TRBV2 to TRBJ1-1; D remains ambiguous. The CDR3 is 14 amino acids. CDR1 is SNHLY and CDR2 is FYNNEI in the germline V gene. Trimming stripped 3 bases from V and 0 bases from J, with 8 bases between. The CDR3 nucleotides are TGTGCCAGCAGTGAGAGAGAATTGAACACTGAAGCTTTCTTT. Amino acids: CASSERELNTEAFF.

V gene TRBV2 combines with J gene TRBJ2-2, with TRBD1 identical over 8 bases. The CDR3 has 15 residues. Germline V gene sequence: CDR1 SNHLY, CDR2 FYNNEI. Trimming removed 8 bases from V and 4 bases from J; junction bases left unmatched: 9. CDR3 in amino acids: CASQADRGGTGELFF. The CDR3 coding sequence is TGTGCCAGCCAAGCCGACAGGGGCGGCACCGGGGAGCTGTTTTTT.

The chain uses TRBV2 and TRBJ1-5, with TRBD1 as a possible D gene (5 bases). CDR3 size: 17 residues. Germline lookup yields CDR1 SNHLY and CDR2 FYNNEI. With 6 bases removed from V and 0 bases from J, the gap between germline ends came to 18 bases. CDR3 sequence: CASRESRVEYSNQPQHF. In DNA form, the CDR3 reads TGTGCCAGCAGGGAAAGCAGGGTGGAGTATAGCAATCAGCCCCAGCATTTT.

The chain combines TRBV10-1 with TRBJ2-1; TRBD2 aligns across 10 bases. Germline V gene data show CDR1 as WNHNN and CDR2 as SYGVQD (reference sequence). V was clipped by 8 bases and J by 3 bases; unmatched bases: 7. This CDR3 has 15 residues. Written as DNA, the CDR3 is TGCGCCAGCGGCCATCTAGCGGGGGTCTACAATGAGCAGTTCTTC. The encoded protein is CASGHLAGVYNEQFF.

The chain joins TRBV6-4 to TRBJ1-4; TRBD1 matches at 7 bases. CDR1 and CDR2 (germline): MRHNA, SNTAGT. The CDR3 consists of 15 residues. V gave up 6 bases and J gave up 12 bases; unmatched junction bases: 16. This chain's CDR3 is CASRVNRGWKEELFF. As DNA, the CDR3 is TGTGCCAGCAGAGTTAACAGGGGATGGAAAGAGGAACTGTTTTTT.

This clone was seen just once. This rearrangement joins TRBV3-1 (or the pseudogene TRBV3-2) to TRBJ1-1; D is uncertain. Germline lookup yields CDR1 LGHDT and CDR2 YNNKEL (reference sequence). The V end was cut by 4 bases, the J end by 4 bases, with 16 bases between. The CDR3 sequence is 15 residues long. CDR3 protein: CASSLRGGSGTEAFF. CDR3 sequence (DNA): TGTGCCAGCAGCCTCCGAGGAGGGTCGGGCACTGAAGCTTTCTTT.